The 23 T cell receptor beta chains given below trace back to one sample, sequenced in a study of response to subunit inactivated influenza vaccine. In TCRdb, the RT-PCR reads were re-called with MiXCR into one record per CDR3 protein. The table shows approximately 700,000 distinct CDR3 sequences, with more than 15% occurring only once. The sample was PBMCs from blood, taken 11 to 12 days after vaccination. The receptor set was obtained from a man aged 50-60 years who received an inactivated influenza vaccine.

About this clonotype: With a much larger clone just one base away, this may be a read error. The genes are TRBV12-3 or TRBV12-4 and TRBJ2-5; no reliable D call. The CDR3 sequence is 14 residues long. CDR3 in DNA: TGTGCCAGCAGTTTTTCCGACCGACGAGAGAACCAGTACTTC. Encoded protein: CASSFSDRRENQYF.

The CDR3 bases are TGTGCCAGCAGTTACCCAGTGGACACCGGGGAGCTGTTTTTT. Its protein is CASSYPVDTGELFF. This chain links TRBV6-2 or TRBV6-3 with TRBJ2-2; D unresolved. Trimming took off 2 bases at V and 3 bases at J, with 7 bases between the two ends. Germline V gene lookup returns CDR1 MNHEY and CDR2 SVGEGT. This CDR3 region has 14 residues.

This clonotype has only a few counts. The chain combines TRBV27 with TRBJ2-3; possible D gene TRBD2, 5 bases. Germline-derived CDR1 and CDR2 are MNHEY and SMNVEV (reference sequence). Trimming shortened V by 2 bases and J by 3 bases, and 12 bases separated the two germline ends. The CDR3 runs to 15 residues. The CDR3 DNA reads TGTGCCAGCAGTTTAGACGAGCGGCGAACAGATACGCAGTATTTT. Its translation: CASSLDERRTDTQYF.

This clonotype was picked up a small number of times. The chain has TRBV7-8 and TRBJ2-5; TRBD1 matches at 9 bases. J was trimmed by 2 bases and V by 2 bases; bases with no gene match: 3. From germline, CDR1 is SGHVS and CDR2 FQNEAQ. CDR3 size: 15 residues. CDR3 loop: CASSLLGTGQETQYF. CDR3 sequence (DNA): TGTGCCAGCAGCTTACTTGGGACAGGGCAAGAGACCCAGTACTTC.

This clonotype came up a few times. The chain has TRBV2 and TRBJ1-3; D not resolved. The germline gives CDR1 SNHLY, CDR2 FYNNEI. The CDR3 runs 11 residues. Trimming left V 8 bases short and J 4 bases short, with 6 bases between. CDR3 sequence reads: CASGTGNTIYF. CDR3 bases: TGTGCCAGCGGTACCGGAAACACCATATATTTT.

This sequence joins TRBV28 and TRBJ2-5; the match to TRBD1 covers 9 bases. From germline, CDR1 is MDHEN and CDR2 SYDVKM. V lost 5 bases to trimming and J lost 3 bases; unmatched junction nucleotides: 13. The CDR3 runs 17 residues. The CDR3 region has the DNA TGTGCCAGCAGTCACCAAACCGGGACAGGGAAAAAAGAGACCCAGTACTTC. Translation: CASSHQTGTGKKETQYF.

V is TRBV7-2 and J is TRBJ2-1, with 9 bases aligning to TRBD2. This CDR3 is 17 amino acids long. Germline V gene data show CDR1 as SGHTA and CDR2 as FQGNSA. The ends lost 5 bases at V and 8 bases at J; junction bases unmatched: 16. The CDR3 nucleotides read TGTGCCAGCAGCACCCCTCCTGGCGGGGGGGCCCTTGATGAGCAGTTCTTC. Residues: CASSTPPGGGALDEQFF.

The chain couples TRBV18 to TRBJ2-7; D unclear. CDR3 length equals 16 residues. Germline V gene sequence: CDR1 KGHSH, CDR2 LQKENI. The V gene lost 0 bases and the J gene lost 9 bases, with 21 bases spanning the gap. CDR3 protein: CASSPPGQNSYDGQYF. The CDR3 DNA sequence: TGTGCCAGCTCACCACCGGGTCAGAACTCCTACGACGGGCAGTACTTC.

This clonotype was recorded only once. In nucleotides, the CDR3 is TGTGCCACCAGTGATTTCCACTCTGGGGCCAACGTCCTGACTTTC. Translating it yields CATSDFHSGANVLTF. This chain uses TRBV24-1 with TRBJ2-6; D unclear. Trimming took 1 base from V and 0 from J, leaving 3 bases between them. Per the germline V gene, CDR1 is KGHDR and CDR2 is SFDVKD. The CDR3 loop spans 15 amino acids.

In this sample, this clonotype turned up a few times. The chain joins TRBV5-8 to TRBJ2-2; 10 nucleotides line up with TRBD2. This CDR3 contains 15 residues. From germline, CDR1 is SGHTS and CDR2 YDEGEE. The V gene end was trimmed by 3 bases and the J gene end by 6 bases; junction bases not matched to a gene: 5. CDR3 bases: TGTGCCAGCAGCTCGGAGCTAGCGGGAGCCGGGGAGCTGTTTTTT. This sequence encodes CASSSELAGAGELFF.

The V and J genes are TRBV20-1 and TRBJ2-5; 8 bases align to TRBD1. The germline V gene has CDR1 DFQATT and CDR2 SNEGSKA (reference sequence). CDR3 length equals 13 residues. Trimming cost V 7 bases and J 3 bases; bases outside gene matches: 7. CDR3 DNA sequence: TGCAGTGTTTCGAGACAGGGGAAAGAGACCCAGTACTTC. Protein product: CSVSRQGKETQYF.

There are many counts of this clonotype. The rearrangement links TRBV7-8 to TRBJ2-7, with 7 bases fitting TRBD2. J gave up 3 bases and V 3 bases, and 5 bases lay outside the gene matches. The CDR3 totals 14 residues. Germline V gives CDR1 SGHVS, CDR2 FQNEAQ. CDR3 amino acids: CASSFGLAVYEQYF. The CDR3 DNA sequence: TGTGCCAGCAGCTTCGGGCTAGCGGTCTACGAGCAGTACTTC.

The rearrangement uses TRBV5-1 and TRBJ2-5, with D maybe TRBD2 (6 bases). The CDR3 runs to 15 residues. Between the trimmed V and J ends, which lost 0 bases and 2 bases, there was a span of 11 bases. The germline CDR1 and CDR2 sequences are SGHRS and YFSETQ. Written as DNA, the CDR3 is TGCGCCAGCAGCTTGGAAGTAGGACTACAAGAGACCCAGTACTTC. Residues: CASSLEVGLQETQYF.

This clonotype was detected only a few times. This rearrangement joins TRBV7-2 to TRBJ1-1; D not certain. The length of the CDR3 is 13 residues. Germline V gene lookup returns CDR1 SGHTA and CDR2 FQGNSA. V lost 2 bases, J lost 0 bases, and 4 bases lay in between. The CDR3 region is CASSLWMNTEAFF. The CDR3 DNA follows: TGTGCCAGCAGCTTATGGATGAACACTGAAGCTTTCTTT.

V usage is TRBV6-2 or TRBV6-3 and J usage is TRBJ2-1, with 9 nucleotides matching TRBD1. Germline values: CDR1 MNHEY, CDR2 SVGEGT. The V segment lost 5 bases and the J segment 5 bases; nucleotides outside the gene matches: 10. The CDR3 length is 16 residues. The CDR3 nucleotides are TGTGCCAGCAGTCTATTCGGACAGGGGCCTCACAATGAGCAGTTCTTC. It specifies CASSLFGQGPHNEQFF.

CDR3 sequence reads: CASTTSGKYEQYF. The CDR3, as DNA: TGTGCCAGCACGACTAGCGGCAAATACGAGCAGTACTTC. The chain joins TRBV12-3 or TRBV12-4 to TRBJ2-7; 9 nucleotides agree with TRBD2. Trimming removed 7 bases from V and 4 bases from J; junction bases left unmatched: 5. The CDR3 is made up of 13 amino acids.

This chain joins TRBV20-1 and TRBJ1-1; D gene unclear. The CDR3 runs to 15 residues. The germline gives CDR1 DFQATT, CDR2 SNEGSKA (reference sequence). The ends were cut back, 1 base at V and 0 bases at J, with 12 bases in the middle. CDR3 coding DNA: TGCAGTGCTAGAGCCCGTTTTGTCATGAACACTGAAGCTTTCTTT. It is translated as CSARARFVMNTEAFF.

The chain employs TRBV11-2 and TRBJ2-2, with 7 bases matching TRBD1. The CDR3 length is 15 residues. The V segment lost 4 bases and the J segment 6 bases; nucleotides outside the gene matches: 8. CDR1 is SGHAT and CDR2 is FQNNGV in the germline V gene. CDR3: CASSSRGFEAGELFF. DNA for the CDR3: TGTGCCAGCAGCTCCAGGGGGTTCGAAGCCGGGGAGCTGTTTTTT.

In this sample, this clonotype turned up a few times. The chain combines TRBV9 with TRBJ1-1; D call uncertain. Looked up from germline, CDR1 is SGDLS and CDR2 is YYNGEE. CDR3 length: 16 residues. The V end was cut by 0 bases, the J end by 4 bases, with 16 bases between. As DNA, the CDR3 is TGTGCCAGCAGCGTAGGCGGAGGTCTGGGGATCACTGAAGCTTTCTTT. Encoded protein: CASSVGGGLGITEAFF.

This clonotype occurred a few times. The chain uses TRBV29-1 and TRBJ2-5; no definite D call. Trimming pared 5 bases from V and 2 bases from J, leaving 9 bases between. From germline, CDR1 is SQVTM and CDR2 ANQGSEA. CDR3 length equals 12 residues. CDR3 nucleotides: TGCAGCGTTAGGGCCGGTCAAGAGACCCAGTACTTC. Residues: CSVRAGQETQYF.

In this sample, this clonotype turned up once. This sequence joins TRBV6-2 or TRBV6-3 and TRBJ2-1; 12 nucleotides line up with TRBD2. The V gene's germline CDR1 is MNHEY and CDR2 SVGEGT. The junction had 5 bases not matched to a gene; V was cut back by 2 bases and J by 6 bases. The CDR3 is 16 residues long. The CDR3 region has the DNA TGTGCCAGCAGTTACCACGGACTAGCGGGAACCAATGAGCAGTTCTTC. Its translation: CASSYHGLAGTNEQFF.

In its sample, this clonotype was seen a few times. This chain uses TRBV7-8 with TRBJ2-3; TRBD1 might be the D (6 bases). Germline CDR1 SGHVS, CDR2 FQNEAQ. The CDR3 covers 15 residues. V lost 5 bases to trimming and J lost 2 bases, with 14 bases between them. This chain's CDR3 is CASSHLQGPTDTQYF. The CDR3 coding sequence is TGTGCCAGCAGCCACCTACAGGGACCCACAGATACGCAGTATTTT. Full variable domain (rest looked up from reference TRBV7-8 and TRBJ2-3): GAGVSQSPRYKVAKRGQDVALRCDPISGHVSLFWYQQALGQGPEFLTYFQNEAQLDKSGLPSDRFFAERPEGSVSTLKIQRTQQEDSAVYLCASSHLQGPTDTQYFGPGTRLTVL.

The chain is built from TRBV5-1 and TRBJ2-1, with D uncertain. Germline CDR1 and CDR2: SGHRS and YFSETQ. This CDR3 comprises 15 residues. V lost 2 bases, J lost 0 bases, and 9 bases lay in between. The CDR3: CASSFVKSSYNEQFF. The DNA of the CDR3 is TGCGCCAGCAGCTTTGTCAAAAGCTCCTACAATGAGCAGTTCTTC.